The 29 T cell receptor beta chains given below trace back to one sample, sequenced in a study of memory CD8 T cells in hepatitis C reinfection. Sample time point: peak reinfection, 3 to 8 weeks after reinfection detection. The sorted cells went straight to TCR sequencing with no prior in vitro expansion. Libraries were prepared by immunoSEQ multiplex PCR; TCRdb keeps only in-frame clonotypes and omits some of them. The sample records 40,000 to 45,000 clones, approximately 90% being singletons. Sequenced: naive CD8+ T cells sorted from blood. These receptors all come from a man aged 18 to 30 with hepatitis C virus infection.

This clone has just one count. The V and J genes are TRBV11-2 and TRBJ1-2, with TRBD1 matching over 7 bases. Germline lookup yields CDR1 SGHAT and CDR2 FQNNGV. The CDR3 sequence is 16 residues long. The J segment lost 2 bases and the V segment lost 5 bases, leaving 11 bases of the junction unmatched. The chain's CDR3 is CASSPHTGAGNYGYTF. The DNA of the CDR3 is TGTGCCAGCAGCCCCCATACAGGGGCGGGGAACTATGGCTACACCTTC.

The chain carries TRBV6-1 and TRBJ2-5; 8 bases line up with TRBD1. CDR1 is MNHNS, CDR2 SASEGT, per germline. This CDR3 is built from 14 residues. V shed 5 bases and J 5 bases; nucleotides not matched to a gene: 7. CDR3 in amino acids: CASSLQGAGETQYF. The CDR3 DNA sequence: TGTGCCAGCAGTTTGCAGGGGGCTGGTGAGACCCAGTACTTC.

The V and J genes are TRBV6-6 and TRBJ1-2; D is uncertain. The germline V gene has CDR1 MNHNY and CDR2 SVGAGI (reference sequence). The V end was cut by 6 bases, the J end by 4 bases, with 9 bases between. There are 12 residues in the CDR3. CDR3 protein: CASSSDSYGYTF. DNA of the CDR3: TGTGCCAGCAGCTCGGACTCCTATGGCTACACCTTC.

The CDR3 sequence is CASSPRIATNEKLFF. In nucleotides, the CDR3 is TGTGCCAGTAGTCCCAGAATCGCAACTAATGAAAAACTGTTTTTT. V usage is TRBV19 and J usage is TRBJ1-4, with D uncertain. The CDR3 spans 15 residues. The V end lost 5 bases, the J end lost 0 bases, and 10 bases lay between the germline ends. Germline V gene sequence: CDR1 LNHDA, CDR2 SQIVND (reference sequence).

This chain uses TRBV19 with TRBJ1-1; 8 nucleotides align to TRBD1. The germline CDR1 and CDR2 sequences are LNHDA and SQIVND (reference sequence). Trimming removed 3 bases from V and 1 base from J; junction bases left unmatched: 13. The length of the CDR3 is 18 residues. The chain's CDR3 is CASSMGRGRGFENTEAFF. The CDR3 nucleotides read TGTGCCAGTAGTATGGGCAGGGGGCGAGGATTTGAGAACACTGAAGCTTTCTTT. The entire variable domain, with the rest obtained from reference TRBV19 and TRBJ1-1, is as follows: DGGITQSPKYLFRKEGQNVTLSCEQNLNHDAMYWYRQDPGQGLRLIYYSQIVNDFQKGDIAEGYSVSREKKESFPLTVTSAQKNPTAFYLCASSMGRGRGFENTEAFFGQGTRLTVV.

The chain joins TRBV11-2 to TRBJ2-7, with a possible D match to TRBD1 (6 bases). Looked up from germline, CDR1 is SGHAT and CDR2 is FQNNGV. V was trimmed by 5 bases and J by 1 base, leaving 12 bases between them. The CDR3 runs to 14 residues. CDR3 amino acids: CASSEGDGSYEQYV. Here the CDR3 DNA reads TGTGCCAGCAGCGAGGGGGACGGGTCCTACGAGCAGTACGTC.

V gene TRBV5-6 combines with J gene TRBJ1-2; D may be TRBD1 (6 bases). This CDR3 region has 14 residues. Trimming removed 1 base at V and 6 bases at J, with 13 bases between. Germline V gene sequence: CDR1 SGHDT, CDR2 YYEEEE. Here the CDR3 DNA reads TGTGCCAGCAGCTTGCGGGGGGCGCTCCATGGCTACACCTTC. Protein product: CASSLRGALHGYTF.

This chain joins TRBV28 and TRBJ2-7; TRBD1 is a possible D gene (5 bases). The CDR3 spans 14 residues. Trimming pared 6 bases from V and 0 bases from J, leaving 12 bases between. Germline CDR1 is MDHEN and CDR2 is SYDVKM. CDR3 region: CASRDTAVSYEQYF. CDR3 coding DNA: TGTGCCAGCAGGGACACAGCCGTCTCCTACGAGCAGTACTTC. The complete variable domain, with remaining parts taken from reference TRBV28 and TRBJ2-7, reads DVKVTQSSRYLVKRTGEKVFLECVQDMDHENMFWYRQDPGLGLRLIYFSYDVKMKEKGDIPEGYSVSREKKERFSLILESASTNQTSMYLCASRDTAVSYEQYFGPGTRLTVT.

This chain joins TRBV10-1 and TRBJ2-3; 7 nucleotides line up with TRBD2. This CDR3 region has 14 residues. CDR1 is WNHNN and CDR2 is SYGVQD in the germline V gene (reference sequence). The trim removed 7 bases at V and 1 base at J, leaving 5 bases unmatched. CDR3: CASNKRGRTDTQYF. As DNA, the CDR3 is TGCGCCAGCAACAAGCGGGGCCGCACAGATACGCAGTATTTT.

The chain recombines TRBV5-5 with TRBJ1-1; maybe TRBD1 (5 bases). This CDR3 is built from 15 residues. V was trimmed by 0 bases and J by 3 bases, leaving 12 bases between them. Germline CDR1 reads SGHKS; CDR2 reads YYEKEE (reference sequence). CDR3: CASSLALFRDTEAFF. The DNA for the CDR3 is TGTGCCAGCAGCTTGGCTTTATTCAGGGACACTGAAGCTTTCTTT.

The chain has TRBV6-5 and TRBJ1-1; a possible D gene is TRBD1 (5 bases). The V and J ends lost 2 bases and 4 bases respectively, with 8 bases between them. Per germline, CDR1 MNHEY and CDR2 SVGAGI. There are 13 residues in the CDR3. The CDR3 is CASSYAGVTEAFF. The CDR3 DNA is TGTGCCAGCAGTTACGCGGGGGTCACTGAAGCTTTCTTT.

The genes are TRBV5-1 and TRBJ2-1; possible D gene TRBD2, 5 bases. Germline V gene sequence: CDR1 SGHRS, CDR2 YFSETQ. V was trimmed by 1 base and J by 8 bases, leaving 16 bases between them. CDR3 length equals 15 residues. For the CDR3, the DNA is TGCGCCAGCAGCTTGTTAGGGTTGAGGGTCCATGAGCAGTTCTTC. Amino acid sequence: CASSLLGLRVHEQFF.

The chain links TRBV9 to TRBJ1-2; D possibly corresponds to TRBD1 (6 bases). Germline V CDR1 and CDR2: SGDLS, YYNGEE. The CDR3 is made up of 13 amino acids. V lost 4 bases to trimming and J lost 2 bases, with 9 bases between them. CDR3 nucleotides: TGTGCCAGCAGCTCAGGACAGAACTATGGCTACACCTTC. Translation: CASSSGQNYGYTF.

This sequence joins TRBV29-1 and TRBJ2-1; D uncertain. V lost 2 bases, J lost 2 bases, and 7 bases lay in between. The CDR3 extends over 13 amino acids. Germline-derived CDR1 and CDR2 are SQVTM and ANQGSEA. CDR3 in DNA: TGCAGCGTTGAACGAGAGGCCTACAATGAGCAGTTCTTC. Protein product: CSVEREAYNEQFF.

The CDR3 sequence: CASSQAGTGGSGELFF. The CDR3, as DNA: TGCGCCAGCAGCCAAGCCGGGACAGGGGGGAGCGGGGAGCTGTTTTTT. The chain carries TRBV4-1 and TRBJ2-2; 11 nucleotides align to TRBD1. The CDR3 extends over 16 amino acids. Germline V CDR1 and CDR2: MGHRA, YSYEKL. V lost 1 base to trimming and J lost 7 bases; unmatched junction nucleotides: 5.

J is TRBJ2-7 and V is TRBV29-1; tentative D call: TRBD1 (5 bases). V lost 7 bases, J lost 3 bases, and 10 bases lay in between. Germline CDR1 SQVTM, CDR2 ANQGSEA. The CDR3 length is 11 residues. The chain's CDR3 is CSGTSDYEQYF. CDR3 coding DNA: TGCAGCGGGACATCGGACTACGAGCAGTACTTC.

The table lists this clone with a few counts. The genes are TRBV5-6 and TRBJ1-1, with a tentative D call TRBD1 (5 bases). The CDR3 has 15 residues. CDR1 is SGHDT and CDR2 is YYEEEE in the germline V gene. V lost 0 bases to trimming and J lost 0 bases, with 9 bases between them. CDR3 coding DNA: TGTGCCAGCAGCTTGGCCGGGGGTATGAACACTGAAGCTTTCTTT. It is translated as CASSLAGGMNTEAFF.

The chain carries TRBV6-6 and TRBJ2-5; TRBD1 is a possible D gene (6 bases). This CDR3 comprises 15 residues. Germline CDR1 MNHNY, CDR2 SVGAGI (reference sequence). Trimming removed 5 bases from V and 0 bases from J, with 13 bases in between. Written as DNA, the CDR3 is TGTGCCAGCAGTATGACAGGCTTCCACCAAGAGACCCAGTACTTC. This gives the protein CASSMTGFHQETQYF.

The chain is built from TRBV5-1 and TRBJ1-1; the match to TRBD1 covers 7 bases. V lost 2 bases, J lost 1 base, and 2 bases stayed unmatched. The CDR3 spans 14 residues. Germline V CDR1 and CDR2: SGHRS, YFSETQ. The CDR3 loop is CASSFRTGNTEAFF. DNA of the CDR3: TGCGCCAGCAGCTTCCGGACAGGGAACACTGAAGCTTTCTTT.

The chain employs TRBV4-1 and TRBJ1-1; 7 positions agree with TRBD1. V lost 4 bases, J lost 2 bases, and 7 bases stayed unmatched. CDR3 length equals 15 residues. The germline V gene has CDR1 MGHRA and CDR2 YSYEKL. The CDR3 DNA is TGCGCCAGCAGCCCGTTCGGGACAGCCAACACTGAAGCTTTCTTT. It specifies CASSPFGTANTEAFF.

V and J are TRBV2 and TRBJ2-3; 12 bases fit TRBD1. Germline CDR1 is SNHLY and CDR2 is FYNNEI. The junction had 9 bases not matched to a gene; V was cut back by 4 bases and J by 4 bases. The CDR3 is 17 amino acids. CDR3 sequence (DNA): TGTGCCAGCAGTGTCCCTACCGGGACAGGGGGCGCAGATACGCAGTATTTT. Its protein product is CASSVPTGTGGADTQYF.

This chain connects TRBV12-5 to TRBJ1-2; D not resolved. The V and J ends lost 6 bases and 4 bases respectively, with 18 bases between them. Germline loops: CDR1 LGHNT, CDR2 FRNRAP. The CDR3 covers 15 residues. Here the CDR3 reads CASGSAQAGVYGYTF. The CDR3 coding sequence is TGTGCTAGTGGGTCCGCTCAGGCCGGGGTCTATGGCTACACCTTC.

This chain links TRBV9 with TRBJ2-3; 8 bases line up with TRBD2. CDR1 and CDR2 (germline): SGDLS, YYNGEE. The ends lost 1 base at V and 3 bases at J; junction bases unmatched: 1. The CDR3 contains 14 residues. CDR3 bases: TGTGCCAGCAGCGTAAGCGGGGGAACAGATACGCAGTATTTT. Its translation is CASSVSGGTDTQYF.

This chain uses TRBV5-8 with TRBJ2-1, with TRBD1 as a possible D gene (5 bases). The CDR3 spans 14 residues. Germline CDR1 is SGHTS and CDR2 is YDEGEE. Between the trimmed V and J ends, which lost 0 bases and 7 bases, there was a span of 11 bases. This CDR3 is CASSLVGALNEQFF. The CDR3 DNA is TGTGCCAGCAGCTTGGTAGGGGCCTTAAATGAGCAGTTCTTC.

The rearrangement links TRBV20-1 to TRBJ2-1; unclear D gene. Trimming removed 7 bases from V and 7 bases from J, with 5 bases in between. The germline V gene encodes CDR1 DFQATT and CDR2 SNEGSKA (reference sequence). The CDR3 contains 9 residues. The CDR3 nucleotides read TGCAGTGTCGGGAATGAGCAGTTCTTC. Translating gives CSVGNEQFF.

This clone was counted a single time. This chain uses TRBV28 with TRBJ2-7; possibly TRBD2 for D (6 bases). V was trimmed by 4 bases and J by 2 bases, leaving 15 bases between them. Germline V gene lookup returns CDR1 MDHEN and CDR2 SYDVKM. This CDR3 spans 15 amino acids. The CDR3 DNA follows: TGTGCCAGCAGTTCCCCAAGACTAGTTCCCTACGAGCAGTACTTC. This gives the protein CASSSPRLVPYEQYF.

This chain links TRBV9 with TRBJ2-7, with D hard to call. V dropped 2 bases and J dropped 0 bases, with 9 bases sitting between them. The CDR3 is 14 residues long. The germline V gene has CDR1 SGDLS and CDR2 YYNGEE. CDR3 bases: TGTGCCAGCAGCGTCGGAGACGGCTCCTACGAGCAGTACTTC. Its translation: CASSVGDGSYEQYF.

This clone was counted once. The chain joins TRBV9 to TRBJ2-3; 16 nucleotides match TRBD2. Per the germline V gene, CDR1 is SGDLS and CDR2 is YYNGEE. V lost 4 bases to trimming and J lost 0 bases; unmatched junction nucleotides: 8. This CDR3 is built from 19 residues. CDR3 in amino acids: CASSSPGLAGGPSTDTQYF. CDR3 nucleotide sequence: TGTGCCAGCAGCTCCCCGGGACTAGCGGGAGGGCCGAGCACAGATACGCAGTATTTT.

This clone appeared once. The CDR3 loop is CASSPVMNTEAFF. DNA for the CDR3: TGCGCCAGCAGCCCAGTCATGAACACTGAAGCTTTCTTT. The chain uses TRBV5-1 and TRBJ1-1; D gene uncertain. The CDR3 has 13 residues. Germline lookup yields CDR1 SGHRS and CDR2 YFSETQ. V was trimmed by 4 bases and J by 0 bases, leaving 7 bases between them.